Each of the 2 T cell receptor beta chains below was sequenced from the same sample in a study of cytomegalovirus exposure and HLA in healthy donors. A multiplex PCR was run with 60 Vbeta primers and 13 Jbeta primers. Using immunoSEQ multiplex PCR, the repertoire was profiled, and TCRdb retains in-frame clones only, with some absent. Of tens of thousands of clones in the sample, more than 75% were seen once. The specimen sequenced was PBMCs. Every receptor here comes from a woman in her thirties or forties in good health and CMV-seronegative.

The chain is built from TRBV20-1 and TRBJ1-1, with D unclear. From germline, CDR1 is DFQATT and CDR2 SNEGSKA (reference sequence). The CDR3 has 11 residues. Trimming stripped 1 base from V and 7 bases from J, with 7 bases between. The CDR3 sequence: CSARVGGEAFF. In DNA form, the CDR3 reads TGCAGTGCTAGAGTAGGAGGTGAAGCTTTCTTT.

The CDR3 region has the DNA TGTGCCAGCAGTAAACAGGGAACTAATGAAAAACTGTTTTTT. Encoded protein: CASSKQGTNEKLFF. The chain uses TRBV7-9 and TRBJ1-4; a possible D gene is TRBD1 (6 bases). Trimming removed 6 bases at V and 1 base at J, with 9 bases between. The CDR3 is made up of 14 amino acids. CDR1 is SEHNR, CDR2 FQNEAQ, per germline (reference sequence).